This is a list of T cell receptor beta chains from one sample in a study of prognosis after radiotherapy for stage I lung cancer. TCRdb passed the multiplex PCR reads through MiXCR, listing each CDR3 protein once. The data contain roughly 27,000 distinct CDR3 sequences, approximately 44% of them singletons. Material: PBMCs, obtained before or after stereotactic body radiation therapy (not recorded which). These receptors all stem from a donor of 50 years or more with non-small cell lung cancer. CDR3s leave out the opening cysteine and the closing phenylalanine or tryptophan. Fields, in order: J gene, V gene, CDR3 protein.

TRBJ1-1,TRBV27,ASSKNSGTEDF
TRBJ2-7,TRBV12-3/TRBV12-4,ASRRQGGIREQY
TRBJ2-1,TRBV6-9,ASSYETNGDEQF
TRBJ2-1,TRBV27,ASLSAGGNEQF
TRBJ2-7,TRBV28,ASSPPDRESSYEQY
TRBJ1-3,TRBV30,AWSRDGGLTGNTIY
TRBJ2-2,TRBV19,ASSRDLNTGELF
TRBJ1-4,TRBV20-1,SAEPRDGTEKMF
TRBJ1-2,TRBV7-8,ASSWVSEYGYT
TRBJ1-1,TRBV15,ATRKPQRNTEAF